This TCR beta chain was identified in a study of T cells after yellow fever vaccination. The study's findings and limits: Only a small proportion of the clonotypes turned up in both the CD4 and the CD8 compartments, likely arising from convergent recombination.

TCRdb fed the 5' RACE reads into MiXCR, producing one record per CDR3 protein. The table shows hundreds of thousands of distinct CDR3 sequences, with roughly 13% occurring only once. This clonotype has at least ten counts. The antigen is unknown. Trimming stripped 3 bases from V and 2 bases from J, with 10 bases between. The CDR3 totals 14 residues. Germline CDR1 reads LGHDT; CDR2 reads YNNKEL (reference sequence). Sequenced material: PBMCs, taken on the day of the yellow fever booster vaccination. V and J are TRBV3-1 and TRBJ1-1; tentative D call: TRBD1 (5 bases). This receptor was obtained from a man between 25 and 39 years old who received the YFV17D yellow fever vaccine. The CDR3 DNA follows: TGTGCCAGCAGCCAGGCTACAGGTAACACTGAAGCTTTCTTT. Translating gives CASSQATGNTEAFF.